This T cell receptor beta chain was sequenced during a study of cytomegalovirus exposure and HLA in healthy donors. Study-wide results and limits: Reported performance of the classifier showed diagnosis of cytomegalovirus status with high specificity and sensitivity. Specificity of a few CMV-associated chains for CMV antigens was verified in vitro. Sequence variants that were highly shared formed a cluster that was likely a sequencing artifact.

The CDR3 runs 16 residues. In germline, CDR1 is MGHDK, CDR2 SYGVNS. In the PCR, 60 Vbeta and 13 Jbeta primers were used. Using immunoSEQ multiplex PCR, the repertoire was profiled, and TCRdb retains in-frame clones only, with some absent. In the table there are approximately 170,000 clones, roughly four fifths of which are singletons. Of note for this clone: As yet, its antigen is unknown. Compared with germline, one end of the junction differs, possibly owing to a read error.

The sequence was collected from a man aged 35-49 years in good health and CMV-seronegative. The sample comprised PBMCs. This chain links TRBV25-1 with TRBJ2-6; D may be TRBD2 (7 bases). CDR3 residues: CASSRGGGSGANGLTF. Written as DNA, the CDR3 is TGTGCCAGCAGTCGAGGGGGGGGCTCTGGGGCCAACGGCCTGACTTTC.